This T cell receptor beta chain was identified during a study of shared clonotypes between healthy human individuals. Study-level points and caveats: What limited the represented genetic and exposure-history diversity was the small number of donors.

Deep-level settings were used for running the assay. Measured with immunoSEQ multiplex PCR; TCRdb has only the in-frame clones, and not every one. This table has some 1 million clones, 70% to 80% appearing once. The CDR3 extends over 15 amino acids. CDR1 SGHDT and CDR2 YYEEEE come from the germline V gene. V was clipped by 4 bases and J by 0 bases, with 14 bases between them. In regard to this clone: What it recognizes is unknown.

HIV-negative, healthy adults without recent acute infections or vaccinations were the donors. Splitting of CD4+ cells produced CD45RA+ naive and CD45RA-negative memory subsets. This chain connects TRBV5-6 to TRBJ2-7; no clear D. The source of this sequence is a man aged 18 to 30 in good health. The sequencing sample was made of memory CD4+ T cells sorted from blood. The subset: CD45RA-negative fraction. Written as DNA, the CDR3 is TGTGCCAGCAGCGCCGGGTATCTGAGCTCCTACGAGCAGTACTTC. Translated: CASSAGYLSSYEQYF.